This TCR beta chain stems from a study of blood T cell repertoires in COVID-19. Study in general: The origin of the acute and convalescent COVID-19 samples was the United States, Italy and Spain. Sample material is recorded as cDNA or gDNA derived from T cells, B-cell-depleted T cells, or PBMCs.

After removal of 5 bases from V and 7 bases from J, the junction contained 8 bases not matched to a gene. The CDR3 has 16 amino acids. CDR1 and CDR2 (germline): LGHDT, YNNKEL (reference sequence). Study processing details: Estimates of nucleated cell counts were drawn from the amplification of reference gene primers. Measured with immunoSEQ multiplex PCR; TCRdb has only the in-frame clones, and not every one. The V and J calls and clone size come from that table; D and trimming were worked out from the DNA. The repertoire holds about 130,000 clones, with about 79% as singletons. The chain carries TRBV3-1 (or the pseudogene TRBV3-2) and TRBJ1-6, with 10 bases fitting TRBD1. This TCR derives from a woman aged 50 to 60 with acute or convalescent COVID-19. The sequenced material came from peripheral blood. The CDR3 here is CASSGETGGGNSPLHF. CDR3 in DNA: TGTGCCAGCAGCGGGGAGACAGGGGGCGGAAATTCACCCCTCCACTTT.